This entry lists 14 T cell receptor beta chains sequenced from one sample in a study of cytomegalovirus exposure and HLA in healthy donors. The study ran its PCR with 60 Vbeta and 13 Jbeta primers. Produced via immunoSEQ multiplex PCR; TCRdb's table is partial and in-frame only. The sample contains just over 200,000 clones, approximately 85% of which appear only once. Material for sequencing was PBMCs. The source of these receptors is a woman in her thirties or forties in good health and CMV-seronegative.

The rearrangement links TRBV5-1 to TRBJ1-1; TRBD1 matches at 7 bases. The CDR3 contains 13 residues. Germline V gives CDR1 SGHRS, CDR2 YFSETQ. The J segment lost 11 bases and the V segment lost 4 bases, leaving 11 bases of the junction unmatched. CDR3 DNA sequence: TGCGCCAGCAGCAAGGGACAGTTAGATTGGGCTTTCTTT. Residues: CASSKGQLDWAFF.

The chain combines TRBV28 with TRBJ2-2, with a tentative D call TRBD1 (6 bases). This CDR3 contains 15 residues. CDR1 and CDR2 (germline): MDHEN, SYDVKM. Trimming left V 7 bases short and J 4 bases short, with 16 bases between. CDR3 bases: TGTGCCAGCACCCGAACTCCACAGGGCACCGGGGAGCTGTTTTTT. It encodes CASTRTPQGTGELFF.

The chain uses TRBV27 and TRBJ2-7; possible D gene TRBD2, 5 bases. The CDR3 loop spans 16 amino acids. Per the germline V gene, CDR1 is MNHEY and CDR2 is SMNVEV (reference sequence). V was clipped by 4 bases and J by 6 bases, with 22 bases between them. The CDR3 DNA reads as TGTGCCAGCAGTTGGACCGAAGTCTTCCCGGCGGGCGAGCAGTACTTC. This encodes CASSWTEVFPAGEQYF.

The V gene is TRBV7-9, the J gene TRBJ2-5; 8 positions agree with TRBD2. V lost 0 bases to trimming and J lost 14 bases; unmatched junction nucleotides: 5. Germline-derived CDR1 and CDR2 are SEHNR and FQNEAQ (reference sequence). The CDR3 runs to 12 residues. This CDR3 reads CASSLARGRHYF. Here the CDR3 DNA reads TGTGCCAGCAGCTTAGCCCGCGGGAGGCACTACTTC.

CDR3: CASSPNADNYNEQFF. CDR3 nucleotide sequence: TGTGCCAGCAGTCCTAACGCGGACAACTACAATGAGCAGTTCTTC. The genes are TRBV2 and TRBJ2-1, with D maybe TRBD1 (5 bases). This CDR3 region has 15 residues. V gave up 5 bases and J gave up 3 bases, with 14 bases separating them. Germline V lookup: CDR1 SNHLY, CDR2 FYNNEI.

The gene calls are TRBV18 and TRBJ2-5; D is undetermined. The germline gives CDR1 KGHSH, CDR2 LQKENI. V was trimmed by 3 bases and J by 5 bases, leaving 10 bases between them. This CDR3 contains 13 residues. The CDR3 region has the DNA TGTGCCAGCTCACCTTTCCCGGTGGAGACCCAGTACTTC. It encodes CASSPFPVETQYF. Full variable domain (rest looked up from reference TRBV18 and TRBJ2-5): NAGVMQNPRHLVRRRGQEARLRCSPMKGHSHVYWYRQLPEEGLKFMVYLQKENIIDESGMPKERFSAEFPKEGPSILRIQQVVRGDSAAYFCASSPFPVETQYFGPGTRLLVL.

This chain connects TRBV10-1 to TRBJ2-7, with 7 bases fitting TRBD2. V dropped 2 bases and J dropped 2; count of bases not matched to a gene: 6. The germline CDR1 and CDR2 sequences are WNHNN and SYGVQD (reference sequence). The CDR3 contains 15 residues. The CDR3 loop reads CASSEAGTNPYEQYF. DNA for the CDR3: TGCGCCAGCAGTGAGGCCGGGACTAATCCCTACGAGCAGTACTTC.

The genes are TRBV29-1 and TRBJ2-7, with a possible D match to TRBD2 (6 bases). V gave up 5 bases and J gave up 2 bases, with 10 bases separating them. The germline gives CDR1 SQVTM, CDR2 ANQGSEA. The CDR3 is 12 amino acids. The CDR3 nucleotides read TGCAGCGTTAGGACGGGAGCCTACGAGCAGTACTTC. As protein: CSVRTGAYEQYF.

V is TRBV7-8 and J is TRBJ2-5; D might be TRBD1 (6 bases). With 1 base removed from V and 5 bases from J, the gap between germline ends came to 11 bases. There are 14 residues in the CDR3. CDR1 SGHVS and CDR2 FQNEAQ come from the germline V gene. For the CDR3, the DNA is TGTGCCAGCAGCTTAGGGGCAGGGGAGGAGACCCAGTACTTC. Its translation: CASSLGAGEETQYF.

There are a few counts of this clone. V and J are TRBV9 and TRBJ2-1; the D is unclear. The ends were cut back, 3 bases at V and 5 bases at J, with 9 bases in the middle. Germline CDR1 and CDR2: SGDLS and YYNGEE. This CDR3 has 13 amino acids. The CDR3 DNA follows: TGTGCCAGCAGCGGACAACTCGACAATGAGCAGTTCTTC. This gives the protein CASSGQLDNEQFF. The complete variable domain, with remaining parts taken from reference TRBV9 and TRBJ2-1, reads DSGVTQTPKHLITATGQRVTLRCSPRSGDLSVYWYQQSLDQGLQFLIQYYNGEERAKGNILERFSAQQFPDLHSELNLSSLELGDSALYFCASSGQLDNEQFFGPGTRLTVL.

The chain employs TRBV30 and TRBJ1-2; no clear D gene. The CDR3 has 15 residues. The germline V gene has CDR1 GTSNPN and CDR2 SVGIG (reference sequence). With 0 bases removed from V and 4 bases from J, the gap between germline ends came to 15 bases. The CDR3 region has the DNA TGTGCCTGGAGTGTACTGTTCAGGTCGGCCTATGGCTACACCTTC. This gives the protein CAWSVLFRSAYGYTF.

V and J are TRBV2 and TRBJ2-3; 13 positions match TRBD2. The CDR3 totals 19 residues. Losses at the gene ends were 3 bases for V and 1 base for J; bases not matched to a gene: 10. Germline CDR1 and CDR2: SNHLY and FYNNEI. CDR3 residues: CASSDGGFGLAGGTDTQYF. DNA for the CDR3: TGTGCCAGCAGTGATGGGGGGTTTGGACTAGCGGGAGGCACAGATACGCAGTATTTT.

The chain recombines TRBV4-1 with TRBJ1-2; TRBD1 matches 8 bases. The V gene end was trimmed by 0 bases and the J gene end by 8 bases; junction bases not matched to a gene: 14. The CDR3 loop spans 17 amino acids. Germline CDR1 is MGHRA and CDR2 is YSYEKL. Here the CDR3 DNA reads TGCGCCAGCAGCCAAGAACCAGGGGGCAGGGGAGGGGAGGGCTACACCTTC. It specifies CASSQEPGGRGGEGYTF.

The chain uses TRBV27 and TRBJ2-6; D not resolved. This CDR3 spans 14 amino acids. CDR1 and CDR2 from the germline V gene are MNHEY and SMNVEV (reference sequence). With 4 bases removed from V and 4 bases from J, the gap between germline ends came to 8 bases. For the CDR3, the DNA is TGTGCCAGCAGTTCCGCGGAGGGGGCCAACGTCCTGACTTTC. Protein product: CASSSAEGANVLTF.